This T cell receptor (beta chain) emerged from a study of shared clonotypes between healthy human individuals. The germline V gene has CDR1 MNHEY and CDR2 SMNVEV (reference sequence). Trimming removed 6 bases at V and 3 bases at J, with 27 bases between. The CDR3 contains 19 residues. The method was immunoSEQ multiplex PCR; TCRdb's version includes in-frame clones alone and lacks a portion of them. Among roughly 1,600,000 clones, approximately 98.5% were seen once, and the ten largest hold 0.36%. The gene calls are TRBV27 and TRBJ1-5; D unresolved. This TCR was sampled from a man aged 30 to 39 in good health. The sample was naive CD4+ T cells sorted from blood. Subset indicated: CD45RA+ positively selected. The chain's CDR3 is CASSPAGWRDRWNNQPQHF. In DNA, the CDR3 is TGTGCCAGCAGCCCCGCCGGGTGGAGGGATAGGTGGAACAATCAGCCCCAGCATTTT.